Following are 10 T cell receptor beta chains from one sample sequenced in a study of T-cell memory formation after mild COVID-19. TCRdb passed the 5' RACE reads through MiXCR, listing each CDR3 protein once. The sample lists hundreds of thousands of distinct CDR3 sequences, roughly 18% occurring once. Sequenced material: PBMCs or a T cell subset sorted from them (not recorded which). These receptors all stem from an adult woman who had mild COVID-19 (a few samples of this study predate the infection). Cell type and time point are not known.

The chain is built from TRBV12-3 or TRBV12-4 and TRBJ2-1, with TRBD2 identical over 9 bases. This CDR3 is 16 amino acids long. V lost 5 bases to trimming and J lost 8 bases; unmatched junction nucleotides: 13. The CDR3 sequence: CASSPTGGRAGDEQFF. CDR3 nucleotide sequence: TGTGCCAGCAGTCCCACGGGCGGGAGGGCCGGCGATGAGCAGTTCTTC.

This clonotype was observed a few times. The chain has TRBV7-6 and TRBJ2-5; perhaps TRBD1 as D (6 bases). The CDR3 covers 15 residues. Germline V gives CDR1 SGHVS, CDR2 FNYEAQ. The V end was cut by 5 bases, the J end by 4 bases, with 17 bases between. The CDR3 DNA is TGTGCCAGCAGCCGAACAGGGCCCCTGGGAGAGACCCAGTACTTC. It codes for CASSRTGPLGETQYF.

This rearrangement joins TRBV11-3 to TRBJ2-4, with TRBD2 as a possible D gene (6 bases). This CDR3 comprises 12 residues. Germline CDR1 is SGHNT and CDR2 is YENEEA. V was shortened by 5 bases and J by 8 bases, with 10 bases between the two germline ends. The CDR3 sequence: CASSEGGDIQYF. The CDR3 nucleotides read TGTGCCAGCAGCGAAGGCGGGGACATTCAGTACTTC.

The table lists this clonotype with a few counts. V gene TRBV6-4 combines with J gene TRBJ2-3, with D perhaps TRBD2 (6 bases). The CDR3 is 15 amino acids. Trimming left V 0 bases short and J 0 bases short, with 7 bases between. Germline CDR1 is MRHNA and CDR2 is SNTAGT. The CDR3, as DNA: TGTGCCAGCAGTGACTCAGCGGGTAGCACAGATACGCAGTATTTT. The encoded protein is CASSDSAGSTDTQYF.

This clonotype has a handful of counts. The CDR3 loop is CAIDATSGGADEQYF. CDR3 coding DNA: TGTGCCATCGACGCGACTAGCGGGGGGGCGGATGAGCAGTACTTC. This chain uses TRBV10-3 with TRBJ2-7; 14 bases fit TRBD2. The V gene end was trimmed by 8 bases and the J gene end by 7 bases; junction bases not matched to a gene: 10. CDR3 length: 15 amino acids. Germline V lookup: CDR1 ENHRY, CDR2 SYGVKD.

The CDR3 is CASSPGTSGTWSGQETQYF. For the CDR3, the DNA is TGTGCCAGCAGCCCCGGGACTAGCGGCACCTGGTCTGGGCAGGAGACCCAGTACTTC. V usage is TRBV7-2 and J usage is TRBJ2-5, with TRBD2 matching 11 bases. Trimming at V came to 5 bases and at J to 5 bases, leaving 19 bases not matched to a gene. Germline loops: CDR1 SGHTA, CDR2 FQGNSA. The CDR3 has 19 amino acids.

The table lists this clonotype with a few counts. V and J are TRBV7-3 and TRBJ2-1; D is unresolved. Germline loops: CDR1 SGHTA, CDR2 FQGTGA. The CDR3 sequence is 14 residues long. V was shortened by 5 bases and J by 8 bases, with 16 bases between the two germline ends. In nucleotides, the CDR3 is TGTGCCAGCAGCCCGATACCCTCTAGGGATGAGCAGTTCTTC. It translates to CASSPIPSRDEQFF.

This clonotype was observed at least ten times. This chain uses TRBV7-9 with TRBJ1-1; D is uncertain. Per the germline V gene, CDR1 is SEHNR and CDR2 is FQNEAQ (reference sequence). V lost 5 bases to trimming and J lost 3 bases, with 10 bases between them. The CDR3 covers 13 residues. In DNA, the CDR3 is TGTGCCAGCAGCAAAGGACCAGACACTGAAGCTTTCTTT. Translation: CASSKGPDTEAFF.

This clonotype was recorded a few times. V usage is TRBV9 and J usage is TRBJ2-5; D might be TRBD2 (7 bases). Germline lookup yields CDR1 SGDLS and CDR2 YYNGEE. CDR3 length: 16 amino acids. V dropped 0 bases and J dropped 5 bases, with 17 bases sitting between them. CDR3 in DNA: TGTGCCAGCAGCGTAGACGCGCGGGGGCTCGGGGAGACCCAGTACTTC. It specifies CASSVDARGLGETQYF.

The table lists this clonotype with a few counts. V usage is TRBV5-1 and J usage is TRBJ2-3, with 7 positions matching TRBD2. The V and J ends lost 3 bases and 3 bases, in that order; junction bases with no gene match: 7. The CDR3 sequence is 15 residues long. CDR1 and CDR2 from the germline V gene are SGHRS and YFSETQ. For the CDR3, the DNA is TGCGCCAGCAGCTCGGGACTAAAGAGAACAGATACGCAGTATTTT. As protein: CASSSGLKRTDTQYF. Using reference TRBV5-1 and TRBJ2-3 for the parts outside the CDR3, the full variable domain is KAGVTQTPRYLIKTRGQQVTLSCSPISGHRSVSWYQQTPGQGLQFLFEYFSETQRNKGNFPGRFSGRQFSNSRSEMNVSTLELGDSALYLCASSSGLKRTDTQYFGPGTRLTVL.